This passage covers 23 T cell receptor beta chains from one sample sequenced in a study of cytotoxic CD8 clonotypes in ibrutinib-treated CLL. The repertoire was sequenced with immunoSEQ multiplex PCR; TCRdb's copy has only in-frame clones and lacks some. This table holds roughly 76,000 clones, more than 75% found once. Sequences were derived from PBMCs, sampled at disease progression, from a patient treated with ibrutinib. The receptor source for this set is a human donor with chronic lymphocytic leukemia.

The genes are TRBV12-5 and TRBJ2-1; no definite D call. CDR1 LGHNT and CDR2 FRNRAP come from the germline V gene. V was shortened by 2 bases and J by 1 base, with 6 bases between the two germline ends. The CDR3 consists of 14 residues. CDR3 amino acids: CASGLRLSYNEQFF. CDR3 DNA sequence: TGTGCTAGTGGTTTGAGGTTGTCCTACAATGAGCAGTTCTTC.

This chain links TRBV9 with TRBJ2-7, with D possibly matching TRBD1 (6 bases). CDR1 is SGDLS and CDR2 is YYNGEE in the germline V gene. V was trimmed by 0 bases and J by 2 bases, leaving 15 bases between them. The CDR3 loop spans 16 amino acids. CDR3 coding DNA: TGTGCCAGCAGCGTAGCTATACAGGGACCAGCCTACGAGCAGTACTTC. Translation gives CASSVAIQGPAYEQYF.

The genes are TRBV5-1 and TRBJ2-7; D not resolved. This CDR3 comprises 15 residues. Trimming took off 4 bases at V and 0 bases at J, with 14 bases between the two ends. Germline V lookup: CDR1 SGHRS, CDR2 YFSETQ. The CDR3 protein is CASSDGPTSSYEQYF. As DNA, the CDR3 is TGCGCCAGCAGCGACGGGCCTACAAGCTCCTACGAGCAGTACTTC.

The rearrangement links TRBV18 to TRBJ1-3; 9 bases line up with TRBD1. From germline, CDR1 is KGHSH and CDR2 LQKENI. V trimming: 4 bases; J trimming: 2 bases; junction bases outside the gene matches: 3. The length of the CDR3 is 15 residues. CDR3 in amino acids: CASSLQGATGNTIYF. CDR3 DNA sequence: TGTGCCAGCTCACTACAGGGGGCAACTGGAAACACCATATATTTT.

The J gene is TRBJ2-2, the V gene TRBV6-5; D unresolved. This CDR3 is built from 13 residues. V was shortened by 6 bases and J by 6 bases, with 11 bases between the two germline ends. In germline, CDR1 is MNHEY, CDR2 SVGAGI. The CDR3 nucleotides are TGTGCCAGCAGCCCACTGGTTGCCGGGGAGCTGTTTTTT. Translated, it gives CASSPLVAGELFF.

The V call is TRBV29-1, the J call TRBJ2-5; D uncertain. The germline gives CDR1 SQVTM, CDR2 ANQGSEA. V was clipped by 4 bases and J by 9 bases, with 9 bases between them. This CDR3 has 10 residues. The CDR3, as DNA: TGCAGCGTTGCCTCCCGTGCCCAGTACTTC. Encoded protein: CSVASRAQYF. Together with reference TRBV29-1 and TRBJ2-5, the CDR3 gives the full variable domain: SAVISQKPSRDICQRGTSLTIQCQVDSQVTMMFWYRQQPGQSLTLIATANQGSEATYESGFVIDKFPISRPNLTFSTLTVSNMSPEDSSIYLCSVASRAQYFGPGTRLLVL.

This clone has only one observation. V usage is TRBV4-1 and J usage is TRBJ1-1; no clear D. The CDR3 is 15 amino acids. Germline loops: CDR1 MGHRA, CDR2 YSYEKL. Trimming stripped 1 base from V and 0 bases from J, with 9 bases between. Here the CDR3 reads CASSQGVIMNTEAFF. In nucleotides, the CDR3 is TGCGCCAGCAGCCAAGGGGTTATAATGAACACTGAAGCTTTCTTT.

This clone was seen a few times. The V gene is TRBV6-1, the J gene TRBJ1-1; D is unresolved. This CDR3 has 13 amino acids. Germline assignment: CDR1 MNHNS and CDR2 SASEGT. Trimming cost V 1 base and J 1 base, with 4 bases left between them. The CDR3 loop is CASSEVGNTEAFF. CDR3 nucleotide sequence: TGTGCCAGCAGTGAAGTCGGGAACACTGAAGCTTTCTTT.

This chain joins TRBV5-1 and TRBJ2-1; 8 bases align to TRBD1. The junction had 12 bases not matched to a gene; V was cut back by 0 bases and J by 7 bases. This CDR3 spans 17 amino acids. CDR1 and CDR2 from the germline V gene are SGHRS and YFSETQ. The CDR3 is CASSLAPQGAGSNEQFF. The DNA for the CDR3 is TGCGCCAGCAGCTTGGCCCCCCAGGGGGCAGGATCTAATGAGCAGTTCTTC.

The rearrangement joins TRBV18 to TRBJ2-3; D gene ambiguous. This CDR3 is built from 13 residues. Trimming left V 3 bases short and J 9 bases short, with 13 bases between. Germline assignment: CDR1 KGHSH and CDR2 LQKENI. The CDR3 nucleotides are TGTGCCAGCTCACCCGCGTCGGATAGCACGCAGTATTTT. Translated: CASSPASDSTQYF.

This clone has just a few counts. The J gene is TRBJ1-1, the V gene TRBV19; D is possibly TRBD1 (5 bases). CDR1 and CDR2 (germline): LNHDA, SQIVND (reference sequence). The CDR3 spans 13 residues. V lost 9 bases and J lost 6, with 17 bases in between. CDR3 coding DNA: TGTGCCAGCCGGCGGGGCGGAGGTTCTGAAGCTTTCTTT. Translated: CASRRGGGSEAFF.

As DNA, the CDR3 is TGTGCCAGCTCACCTCGGACAGGGGGCATCGGAGTGAACACTGAAGCTTTCTTT. Its translation is CASSPRTGGIGVNTEAFF. The genes are TRBV18 and TRBJ1-1, with 11 bases fitting TRBD1. Germline V CDR1 and CDR2: KGHSH, LQKENI. The ends lost 3 bases at V and 0 bases at J; junction bases unmatched: 9. The CDR3 is 18 amino acids.

The chain links TRBV11-2 to TRBJ1-1; D remains unclear. Trimming pared 1 base from V and 4 bases from J, leaving 10 bases between. The CDR3 spans 14 residues. Germline V gene lookup returns CDR1 SGHAT and CDR2 FQNNGV. The CDR3 loop is CASSLGRRSTEAFF. The CDR3 nucleotides are TGTGCCAGCAGCTTAGGACGGCGGAGCACTGAAGCTTTCTTT. Full variable domain (outside the CDR3, taken from reference TRBV11-2 and TRBJ1-1): EAGVAQSPRYKIIEKRQSVAFWCNPISGHATLYWYQQILGQGPKLLIQFQNNGVVDDSQLPKDRFSAERLKGVDSTLKIQPAKLEDSAVYLCASSLGRRSTEAFFGQGTRLTVV.

V and J are TRBV19 and TRBJ2-7; D remains ambiguous. Trimming took 2 bases from V and 2 from J, leaving 7 bases between them. Germline lookup yields CDR1 LNHDA and CDR2 SQIVND (reference sequence). The CDR3 covers 13 residues. The CDR3 DNA sequence: TGTGCCAGTAGTATAACCACAGCCTACGAGCAGTACTTC. It encodes CASSITTAYEQYF.

This chain links TRBV6-1 with TRBJ2-6, with D tentatively TRBD1 (6 bases). CDR1 MNHNS and CDR2 SASEGT come from the germline V gene. CDR3 size: 14 residues. The V gene lost 6 bases and the J gene lost 1 base, with 7 bases spanning the gap. The CDR3 sequence: CASRDRSGANVLTF. DNA of the CDR3: TGTGCCAGCAGGGACAGATCTGGGGCCAACGTCCTGACTTTC.

This rearrangement joins TRBV5-1 to TRBJ2-7; D possibly matches TRBD1 or TRBD2 (5 bases each). Germline assignment: CDR1 SGHRS and CDR2 YFSETQ. V was pared by 5 bases and J by 3 bases, with 18 bases between. The CDR3 is 15 residues long. The CDR3 loop is CASSLGGTPGYEQYF. The CDR3 nucleotides are TGCGCCAGCAGTCTTGGGGGAACGCCGGGCTACGAGCAGTACTTC. The entire variable domain, with the rest obtained from reference TRBV5-1 and TRBJ2-7, is as follows: KAGVTQTPRYLIKTRGQQVTLSCSPISGHRSVSWYQQTPGQGLQFLFEYFSETQRNKGNFPGRFSGRQFSNSRSEMNVSTLELGDSALYLCASSLGGTPGYEQYFGPGTRLTVT.

This sequence joins TRBV25-1 and TRBJ1-2; D call uncertain. Trimming removed 2 bases from V and 4 bases from J, with 11 bases in between. The CDR3 consists of 14 residues. Germline V gene sequence: CDR1 MGHDK, CDR2 SYGVNS. In DNA, the CDR3 is TGTGCCAGCAGTGAACAGCCAGGACGCTATGGCTACACCTTC. As protein: CASSEQPGRYGYTF.

J is TRBJ1-6 and V is TRBV28, with 9 bases fitting TRBD1. V dropped 4 bases and J dropped 10; count of bases not matched to a gene: 11. This CDR3 region has 16 residues. Germline V gene lookup returns CDR1 MDHEN and CDR2 SYDVKM. The CDR3 DNA reads TGTGCCAGCAGTTCCCTCCGGGACAGGGTAGCCTCACCCCTCCACTTT. It codes for CASSSLRDRVASPLHF. Filled out from reference TRBV28 and TRBJ1-6, the complete variable domain reads DVKVTQSSRYLVKRTGEKVFLECVQDMDHENMFWYRQDPGLGLRLIYFSYDVKMKEKGDIPEGYSVSREKKERFSLILESASTNQTSMYLCASSSLRDRVASPLHFGNGTRLTVT.

The V call is TRBV9, the J call TRBJ1-5; tentative D call: TRBD1 (6 bases). The CDR3 covers 13 residues. The germline V gene has CDR1 SGDLS and CDR2 YYNGEE. Trimming took off 5 bases at V and 2 bases at J, with 8 bases between the two ends. DNA of the CDR3: TGTGCCAGCAGTAGGACAGGCAATCAGCCCCAGCATTTT. Residues: CASSRTGNQPQHF.

This clone was found once. V and J are TRBV10-1 and TRBJ2-3; no definite D call. Germline-derived CDR1 and CDR2 are WNHNN and SYGVQD (reference sequence). V lost 5 bases to trimming and J lost 2 bases, with 11 bases between them. The CDR3 runs to 14 residues. The CDR3 region has the DNA TGCGCCAGCAGTTTGCTGGTATCCACAGATACGCAGTATTTT. It translates to CASSLLVSTDTQYF.

This clone was seen once. The CDR3 region is CSVPGTVNTGELFF. For the CDR3, the DNA is TGCAGCGTCCCAGGGACAGTGAACACCGGGGAGCTGTTTTTT. The gene calls are TRBV29-1 and TRBJ2-2, with 7 nucleotides matching TRBD1. The length of the CDR3 is 14 residues. The V gene end was trimmed by 6 bases and the J gene end by 1 base; junction bases not matched to a gene: 5. Germline V gene sequence: CDR1 SQVTM, CDR2 ANQGSEA.

The V and J genes are TRBV29-1 and TRBJ1-2; 9 bases agree with TRBD1. The CDR3 covers 12 residues. Unmatched junction bases numbered 3, after V lost 6 bases and J lost 4 bases. Germline assignment: CDR1 SQVTM and CDR2 ANQGSEA. In DNA form, the CDR3 reads TGCAGCGTAAAGACAGGGGGCTATGGCTACACCTTC. This translates into CSVKTGGYGYTF.

The J gene is TRBJ2-1, the V gene TRBV27; possibly TRBD1 for D (6 bases). Trimming shortened V by 1 base and J by 4 bases, and 8 bases separated the two germline ends. Looked up from germline, CDR1 is MNHEY and CDR2 is SMNVEV (reference sequence). CDR3 length: 14 amino acids. CDR3 bases: TGTGCCAGCAGTTTATGGACAGCATACAATGAGCAGTTCTTC. Translated, it gives CASSLWTAYNEQFF.